This entry lists 6 T cell receptor beta chains sequenced from one sample in a study of blood T cell repertoires in COVID-19. Assay: immunoSEQ multiplex PCR; the TCRdb copy retains only in-frame clones and omits some. Among around 190,000 clones listed, 65% to 90% were seen once. Sequencing was performed on peripheral blood. The receptor source for this set is a human donor in a cohort sampled during active COVID-19.

This chain uses TRBV7-2 with TRBJ2-7; TRBD2 matches at 9 bases. J was trimmed by 2 bases and V by 3 bases; bases with no gene match: 2. Germline values: CDR1 SGHTA, CDR2 FQGNSA. The length of the CDR3 is 14 residues. CDR3 residues: CASSLTSGPYEQYF. The CDR3 DNA sequence: TGTGCCAGCAGCTTGACTAGCGGCCCCTACGAGCAGTACTTC.

The chain is built from TRBV7-6 and TRBJ2-2, with D perhaps TRBD2 (6 bases). V was cut by 5 bases and J by 3 bases, with 16 bases left in between. The CDR3 extends over 16 amino acids. Per germline, CDR1 SGHVS and CDR2 FNYEAQ. The CDR3 sequence is CASSQVTGEDTGELFF. Written as DNA, the CDR3 is TGTGCCAGCAGCCAGGTTACGGGGGAGGACACCGGGGAGCTGTTTTTT.

The chain couples TRBV7-9 to TRBJ1-1; tentatively, D is TRBD1 (6 bases). With 1 base removed from V and 4 bases from J, the gap between germline ends came to 13 bases. CDR3 length: 15 amino acids. Germline CDR1 is SEHNR and CDR2 is FQNEAQ (reference sequence). CDR3 in amino acids: CASSLGTVVGTEAFF. CDR3 DNA: TGTGCCAGCAGCTTAGGGACAGTAGTAGGCACTGAAGCTTTCTTT. Full variable domain (missing parts from reference TRBV7-9 and TRBJ1-1): DTGVSQNPRHKITKRGQNVTFRCDPISEHNRLYWYRQTLGQGPEFLTYFQNEAQLEKSRLLSDRFSAERPKGSFSTLEIQRTEQGDSAMYLCASSLGTVVGTEAFFGQGTRLTVV.

V usage is TRBV6-1 and J usage is TRBJ2-5; maybe TRBD2 (5 bases). Trimming removed 0 bases at V and 6 bases at J, with 17 bases between. The CDR3 contains 16 residues. CDR1 is MNHNS and CDR2 is SASEGT in the germline V gene. The CDR3 reads CASSEALISSPKTQYF. In DNA form, the CDR3 reads TGTGCCAGCAGTGAAGCCCTGATCTCTAGCCCCAAGACCCAGTACTTC.

V gene TRBV20-1 combines with J gene TRBJ1-2, with D hard to call. V lost 3 bases and J 5 bases, leaving 13 bases between the germline ends. The CDR3 is made up of 13 amino acids. In germline, CDR1 is DFQATT, CDR2 SNEGSKA (reference sequence). Here the CDR3 reads CSASVQRAYGYTF. The CDR3 DNA sequence: TGCAGTGCTAGTGTCCAGAGGGCATATGGCTACACCTTC.

This chain connects TRBV6-5 to TRBJ2-7; 10 positions agree with TRBD1. The CDR3 loop spans 15 amino acids. V lost 0 bases and J lost 1; bases outside the gene matches: 0. The germline V gene encodes CDR1 MNHEY and CDR2 SVGAGI. The CDR3 nucleotides read TGTGCCAGCAGTTACTCGGACAGGGGGTCCTACGAGCAGTACTTC. Amino acids: CASSYSDRGSYEQYF.